This entry features one T cell receptor beta chain sequence. Its cognate antigen has yet to be identified. No much larger clone exists at a distance of one base, and base qualities are not known. This sample was included in a study of cytomegalovirus exposure and HLA in healthy donors (dated by TCRdb to 2016 to 2017). General notes on the study: An earlier analysis of approximately 640 of the donors reported 250 to 300 Gb of sequence data and roughly 100 million unique TCR beta sequences from about 200 million T cells. All discovery cohort repertoires had been generated using a single sequencing platform. Donor age, sex, ethnicity and CMV serostatus were collected together with the repertoire data. Among 398 genotyped donors of the cohort, an average of 235,054 unique TCR beta nucleotide sequences were sequenced per donor, roughly 20% of them non-productive. The genetic ancestry cluster associated with self-reported Caucasian donors included 65% to 90% of the approximately 430 genotyped donors. HLA typing included class I and class II loci at four-digit resolution. The number of typed donors differed by locus: roughly 629-640 for A, B, C, DRB1 and DQB1; some 500 for DQA1; 606 for DPA1; and some 450 for DPB1. In an earlier analysis of roughly 580 of the donors, high-throughput TCR beta sequencing was used to judge whether each TCR beta V gene segment behaved as functional or pseudogenic. In the later analysis, no new phenotypic data were used to find candidate immune exposures; instead, reliance was placed on TCR beta sequences and their occurrence across donors. Besides the first cohort of 666 subjects, a separate validation cohort made up of 120 or so different subjects was used. The study used immunosequencing to profile the T cell repertoires of several hundred subjects and linked those repertoires to cytomegalovirus serostatus. A later analysis re-examined previously published TCR beta repertoires from just over 650 donors and added high-resolution HLA genotyping to investigate patterns of TCR occurrence. An early release covering over 500 HLA-typed donors comprised roughly 300 gigabases of sequencing data and 65 million to 100 million unique TCR sequences. Because of strong linkage in the cohort, a few DR-DQ haplotypes were treated as single units for association and clustering. The study aimed to test whether cataloging public T cell receptors could reveal signatures of past pathogen exposure. The study combined high-throughput TCR immunosequencing, statistical association of individual TCRs with disease status, and machine learning to predict cytomegalovirus infection status. Genome-wide SNP genotypes for about three fifths of the roughly 670 donors were used in a later genetic analysis, which treated that subset as a discovery cohort.

CDR1 and CDR2 (SGHVS, FQNEAQ) derive from the germline V gene. Inclusive of the bounding cysteine and phenylalanine, the CDR3 is 16 residues long. The read is trimmed to its CDR3 DNA, 48 bases read in frame from base 1. V is pared back by 7 bases and J by 6 bases, with 19 bases lying between the germline termini. Library creation used the immunoSEQ multiplex PCR assay. The multiplex PCR relied on a mix of 60 forward primers for TCR Vbeta segments and 13 reverse primers for TCR Jbeta segments. The CDR3 region of rearranged TCR beta genes was amplified from genomic DNA with a multiplex PCR assay. On the Illumina HiSeq System, the amplified TCR beta libraries were sequenced as 87-base-pair reads. In the original analysis: A later analysis counted tens of millions of unique TCR beta chains across the 550 to 700 repertoires, and some 11 million of these chains were shared by at least two donors. A nearest-neighbor algorithm error-corrected the raw reads and collapsed the reads into unique sequences, merging closely related sequences to remove PCR and sequencing errors. CDR3 sequences were aligned to IMGT reference sequences to assign V, D and J gene segments. Each retained sequence needed at least a six-nucleotide match to both a V gene segment and a J gene segment. Rearrangements were classified as productive when the CDR3 lacked stop codons and remained in frame with V and J, and all other rearrangements were classified as non-productive. CDR3 was defined according to IMGT convention as the region running from the second conserved V-encoded cysteine to the conserved J-encoded phenylalanine. In an earlier analysis of some 550 of the donors, sequences lacking an unambiguous match to a single V gene segment were excluded. An earlier analysis of about 590 of the donors classified V segments as functional when productive rearrangements were above 56.7% and as segregating when the standard deviation between donors was above 5%. A statistical classification framework was built for diagnosing cytomegalovirus status from the catalog of TCR beta chain sequences. V and J gene assignment, in a later analysis, came from comparing TCR nucleotide sequences with IMGT/GENE-DB human TR gene sequences. Using the TCRdist pipeline, a later analysis assigned CDR3 sequences along with most-parsimonious VDJ recombination scenarios. In a later analysis, each TCR beta chain was defined by its CDR3 amino acid sequence together with its V-gene family, and reads without a unique V-gene family were excluded. To address suspected cross-contamination and a sequencing artifact, a later analysis removed several hundred highly shared, low-generation-probability nucleotide sequences. A later analysis calculated a clonal expansion index for each public chain from normalized within-repertoire ranks of inferred template counts. A later analysis computed generation probabilities with a VDJ recombination model fitted to out-of-frame rearrangements, and checked the results against IGoR. In a later analysis, hypergeometric tests were used to score TCR-TCR, TCR-HLA and TCR-CMV co-occurrence, with a repertoire-size bias correction applied to TCR pairs. To estimate false discovery rates, a later analysis permuted the HLA or CMV assignments 20 times. In a later analysis, co-occurring TCRs were grouped using DBSCAN, with TCRdist sequence similarity added in when clustering inside HLA-allele-positive subsets. Repertoires with fewer than 30,000 or more than 120,000 public chains were left out of co-occurrence clustering, as were about 5 repertoires with anomalous nucleotide sharing. What TCRdb holds here is the immuneACCESS table cut down to in-frame rearrangements. Part of the clones is not present; checked against another copy, under half of the missing clones reflect an unresolved V gene, and the others are unexplained. V, J and clone size derive from that table, while D and trimming were established from the DNA sequence. For this sample the table gives about 130,000 clones, of which more than 80% were detected only once. In total, the top ten clones hold 5.5% to 6% of the sample.

The cohort consisted of 650 to 850 healthy bone marrow donors. At the time of sampling, all cohort members were nominally healthy, though unrecorded immune exposures were likely present. The donor was CMV seropositive and was included in the group of some 290 seropositive cohort members. A peripheral blood sample was collected from each donor, and TCR beta sequencing was performed on peripheral blood mononuclear cells. The Qiagen DNeasy Blood Extraction Kit was used to extract genomic DNA from the blood cell samples. Broader findings and caveats from the paper: A few of the identified cytomegalovirus-associated TCR beta chains were confirmed in vitro to be specific for cytomegalovirus antigens. The authors suggested that the approach could potentially be generalized to other disease states and immunological phenotypes. Cytomegalovirus status was reported to be diagnosed by the classifier with high specificity and sensitivity in both the original and validation cohorts. Compared with the roughly 700-donor mean, donors in an Asian-associated ancestry cluster had fewer N-insertions in productive TCRs, according to a later genetic analysis. In a later analysis, most CMV-associated TCR beta chains were found to appear HLA-restricted, with HLA associations seemingly driven largely by CMV exposure. The 87-base-pair reads could not distinguish some IMGT-functional V segments, including TRBV6-2 and TRBV6-3, so those segments were excluded. Correlated functional status among segregating V segments might be attributable to linkage disequilibrium, but an unknown experimental factor could not be ruled out. In this cohort, only TCR beta chains were sequenced, and detectable features were limited by the absence of alpha or paired-chain data. Compared with equally common non-associated chains, HLA-associated TCR beta chains in a later analysis were more clonally expanded and had lower generation probabilities. A later analysis associated about 17,000 TCR beta sequences with specific HLA alleles at a false discovery rate of 0.05. Immune exposure information for the cohort was limited to CMV serostatus. Because counts were too low, about 17 rarely observed V segments, including chromosome 9 orphons, were excluded from the earlier analysis of around 590 of the donors. V-gene and J-gene trimming of TCR beta chains was associated with a missense DCLRE1C variant in a later genetic analysis, and the association was replicated in an independent cohort. A cluster of highly shared sequence variants was judged likely to be a technical artifact of the sequencing pipeline. Roughly uniform sequencing depth across donors was assumed in presence/absence analyses, although this assumption may not hold. When HLA alleles, especially DR and DQ, strongly co-occurred, attributing TCR associations to individual alleles was difficult. In a later analysis, TCR association rates were found to vary across HLA loci, with the most associated TCRs seen for DRB1 alleles and the fewest for HLA-C alleles. Most TCR sequences were observed very rarely across donors, whereas some public TCRs were present in many individuals. A later analysis reported that several top co-occurrence clusters appeared linked to parvovirus B19, influenza, CMV and Epstein-Barr virus. A further reported finding was that TCR beta sequences accurately predicted the HLA-A and HLA-B alleles for most subjects in the first cohort. An earlier analysis of some 560 of the donors showed that most TCR beta V segments appeared in productive rearrangements either about 90% or about 30% of the time, which broadly matched IMGT annotations. In the study, around 150 TCR beta chains were listed as associated with cytomegalovirus. Because HLA typing was missing for some donors at each locus, association tests included only the typed subset.

The TCR originated in a woman aged 40 to 55 in good health and CMV-seropositive. The chain is made from TRBV7-8 and TRBJ1-6; the best D guess is TRBD1, with 5 bases matching. The sequencing input was PBMCs. The nucleotide sequence reads TGTGCCAGCACCTTTCTTCCTACAGGACGTAATTCACCCCTCCACTTT. Translation gives CASTFLPTGRNSPLHF.